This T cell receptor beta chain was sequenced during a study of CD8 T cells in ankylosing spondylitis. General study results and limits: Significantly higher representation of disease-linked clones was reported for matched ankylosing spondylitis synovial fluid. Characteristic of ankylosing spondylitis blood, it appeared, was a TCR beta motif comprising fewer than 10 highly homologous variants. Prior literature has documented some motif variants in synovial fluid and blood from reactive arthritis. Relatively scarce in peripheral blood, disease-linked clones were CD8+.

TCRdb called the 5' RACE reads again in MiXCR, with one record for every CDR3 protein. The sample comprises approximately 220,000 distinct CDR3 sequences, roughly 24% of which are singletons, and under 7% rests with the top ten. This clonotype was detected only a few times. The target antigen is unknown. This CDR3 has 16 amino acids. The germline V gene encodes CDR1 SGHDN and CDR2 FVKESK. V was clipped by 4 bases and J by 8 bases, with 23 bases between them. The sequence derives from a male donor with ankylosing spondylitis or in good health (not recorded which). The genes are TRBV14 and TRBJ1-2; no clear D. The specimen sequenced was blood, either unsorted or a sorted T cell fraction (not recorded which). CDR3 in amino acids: CASSLTARQIVGGYTF. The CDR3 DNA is TGTGCCAGCAGCCTTACCGCTCGCCAGATCGTGGGCGGCTACACCTTC.